The TCR beta chain described here comes from a study of CD8+CD57+ T cells in acquired aplastic anemia. V was clipped by 1 base and J by 13 bases, with 8 bases between them. The CDR3 runs 11 residues. The germline V gene encodes CDR1 MGHRA and CDR2 YSYEKL. Using genomic DNA as the template, TCR beta VDJ and CDR3 profiling was carried out. TCRdb redid the calling of the reads with MiXCR, one entry per CDR3 protein. The table records about 190,000 distinct CDR3 sequences, roughly 56% of them present only once. This receptor was taken from a human donor in good health, serving as a control. Sample: sorted CD4+, CD8+, or CD8+CD57+ T cells (not recorded which) from PBMCs. The chain employs TRBV4-1 and TRBJ1-5, with no clear D. The CDR3 sequence: CASSQGWTQHF. Written as DNA, the CDR3 is TGCGCCAGCAGCCAAGGATGGACGCAGCATTTT.